This T cell receptor beta chain was captured by sequencing in a study of CD8 T cells in Susac syndrome. The RNA input was 0.5 to 1 ug, and it was reverse transcribed with random hexamers. immunoSEQ multiplex PCR amplified TCR beta CDR3 across 54 Vbeta, 13 Jbeta. Via MiXCR, TCRdb re-called the immunoSEQ multiplex PCR reads, giving one row per CDR3 protein. The sample has 150,000 or so distinct CDR3 sequences, 90% to 95% seen once. Per the germline V gene, CDR1 is MNHEY and CDR2 is SMNVEV (reference sequence). Trimming took off 5 bases at V and 2 bases at J, with 16 bases between the two ends. This CDR3 comprises 15 residues. The study sequenced TCR beta in blood CD8+ and CD4+ T cells. Negative isolation was used for CD8+ and CD4+ T cells, and FACS enrichment was applied to TEMRA cells.

Sequencing was carried out using CD4+ T cells from PBMCs. The TCR originated in a human donor in good health. The J gene is TRBJ2-7, the V gene TRBV27; tentatively, D is TRBD1 or TRBD2 (5 bases each). This CDR3 reads CASSHRGAATYEQYF. CDR3 bases: TGTGCCAGCAGTCACCGAGGGGCCGCCACCTACGAGCAGTACTTC.